The entry below describes one TCR beta chain. The antigen it recognizes is unknown. No base qualities exist here, and no much larger clone lies one base off it. This record belongs to a study of blood T cells in healthy people across ages (dated by TCRdb to about 2015). Background for the entire study: Template switching captured roughly one uniquely barcoded TCR beta cDNA molecule per two T cells in model experiments. To avoid experimental bias, donors of different ages were spread randomly across the sequencing lanes. The study measured age-related changes in TCR beta repertoire diversity using deep sequencing normalized with unique cDNA molecular identifiers. Two additional independent replicas of 1 million unique cDNA reads from the same blood draw were analyzed for two donors (one aged 18 to 30 and one aged 80 or older). The donors were divided into four age groups: young (average around 17 years), middle-aged (approximately 39), aged (approximately 62) and long-lived (about 84).

The 39 donors, aged about 6 to 100 years, were systemically healthy Caucasian individuals from Russia. Roughly 10 milliliters of peripheral blood were drawn from each donor into EDTA-treated Vacutainer tubes. Ficoll-Paque density-gradient centrifugation was used to isolate PBMCs, with at least 6.5 million per sample. Trizol reagent was used to extract total RNA from the PBMCs, yielding at least 5.5 micrograms per sample. The percentages of naive CD45RAhigh/CD27high T cells were determined by flow cytometry on a PBMC aliquot from every donor. The library was generated by 5' RACE. The listed sequencing device is Illumina HiSeq 2500. A second PCR of roughly 7 to 12 cycles was performed with a sample-barcoded 5' primer and a J-beta primer mix. Each TCR beta cDNA molecule received a unique molecular identifier from a template-switch 5' adaptor carrying 12 random nucleotides. Each sample yielded at least 2.5 million CDR3-containing paired-end reads. First-strand cDNA was synthesized from all RNA with the Mint cDNA synthesis kit, primed by a TRBC-specific oligonucleotide. All cDNA was treated with uracil-DNA glycosylase and then went through a first 18-cycle PCR with the universal primers M1SS and BC2_uni_R. As for the original processing: For normalization, 1 million high-quality reads, each with a distinct molecular identifier, were randomly selected from each sample. Instead of being binned into consensus sequences, reads that shared molecular identifiers were thrown out. MiTCR, set to a Q25 quality threshold and the strictest error-elimination algorithm, was used for CDR3 identification, clonotype clustering and error correction. Lower-bound total TCR beta diversity was estimated with a nonparametric unseen species model using Euler transformation. TCRdb took the public reads, trimmed them with fastp at Q25, ran MiXCR for clone calling and kept in-frame beta chains. Rows are combined by CDR3 protein, so each entry shows the most common genes and DNA. For this entry, the V and J calls and clone size follow TCRdb and not the study's own pipeline. The sample table lists some 880,000 distinct CDR3 sequences, roughly 35% of them with a count of one. 10% to 15% of the sample goes to the ten largest clones.

Cut back by 0 bases and 2 bases, the V and J ends lie 7 bases apart. CDR1 and CDR2 are drawn from the germline V gene: SGHRS, YFSETQ. The CDR3 holds 14 amino acids from the cysteine to the phenylalanine. Only CDR3 DNA is held: 42 bases, read in frame from base 1. The full study reports these points: Estimates of total diversity from one million sequenced T cells were regarded as lower bounds and underestimates. As age increased, observed TCR beta diversity per million T cells dropped in a roughly linear way, and a significant reduction was already evident by age roughly 40. Conclusive comparison of naive and antigen-experienced compartments was prevented by the profiling of bulk unsorted PBMCs. The long-lived group showed more naive CD4+ T cells, fewer expanded clones and increased TCR diversity than the aged group, suggesting age selection. Because donor CMV infection status was unknown, age-related changes in expanded clonotypes were potentially confounded. Observed TCR beta diversity correlated strongly with the percentage of naive T cells measured by flow cytometry.

Source material: blood. The TCR originated in a man in his late teens or twenties in good health. The chain is encoded by TRBV5-1 joined to TRBJ2-3; possibly the D gene is TRBD2, per 5 matching bases. In nucleotide form, the sequence is TGCGCCAGCAGCTTGGTCGGGGTCACAGATACGCAGTATTTT. This encodes CASSLVGVTDTQYF.